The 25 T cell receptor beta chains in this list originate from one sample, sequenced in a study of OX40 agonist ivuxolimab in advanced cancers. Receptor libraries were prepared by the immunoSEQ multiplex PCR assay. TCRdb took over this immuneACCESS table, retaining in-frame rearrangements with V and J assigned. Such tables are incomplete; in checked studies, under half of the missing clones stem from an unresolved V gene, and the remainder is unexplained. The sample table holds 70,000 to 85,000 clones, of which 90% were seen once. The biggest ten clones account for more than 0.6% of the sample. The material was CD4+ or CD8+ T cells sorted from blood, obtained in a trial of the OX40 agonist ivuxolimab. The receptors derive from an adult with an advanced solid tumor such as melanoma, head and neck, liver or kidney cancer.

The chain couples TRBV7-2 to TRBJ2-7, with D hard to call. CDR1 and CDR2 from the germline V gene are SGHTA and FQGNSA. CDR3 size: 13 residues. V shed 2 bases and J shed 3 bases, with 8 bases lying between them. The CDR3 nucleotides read TGTGCCAGCAGCTTAAGTAAGAACTACGAGCAGTACTTC. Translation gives CASSLSKNYEQYF. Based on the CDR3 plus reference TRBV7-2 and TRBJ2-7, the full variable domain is GAGVSQSPSNKVTEKGKDVELRCDPISGHTALYWYRQSLGQGLEFLIYFQGNSAPDKSGLPSDRFSAERTGGSVSTLTIQRTQQEDSAVYLCASSLSKNYEQYFGPGTRLTVT.

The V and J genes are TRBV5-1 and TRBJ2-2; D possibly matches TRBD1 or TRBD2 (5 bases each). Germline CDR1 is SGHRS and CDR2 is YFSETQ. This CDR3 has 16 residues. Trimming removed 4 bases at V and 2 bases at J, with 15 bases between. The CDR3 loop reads CASSGTGTHNTGELFF. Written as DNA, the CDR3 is TGCGCCAGCAGCGGAACCGGGACGCACAACACCGGGGAGCTGTTTTTT.

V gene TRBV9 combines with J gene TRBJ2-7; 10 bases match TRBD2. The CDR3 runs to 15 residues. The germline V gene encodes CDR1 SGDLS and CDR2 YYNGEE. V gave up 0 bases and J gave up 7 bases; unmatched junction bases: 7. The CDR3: CASSVDPLAGVEQYF. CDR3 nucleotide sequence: TGTGCCAGCAGCGTAGATCCCCTAGCGGGAGTTGAGCAGTACTTC. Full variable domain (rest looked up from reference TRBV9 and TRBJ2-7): DSGVTQTPKHLITATGQRVTLRCSPRSGDLSVYWYQQSLDQGLQFLIQYYNGEERAKGNILERFSAQQFPDLHSELNLSSLELGDSALYFCASSVDPLAGVEQYFGPGTRLTVT.

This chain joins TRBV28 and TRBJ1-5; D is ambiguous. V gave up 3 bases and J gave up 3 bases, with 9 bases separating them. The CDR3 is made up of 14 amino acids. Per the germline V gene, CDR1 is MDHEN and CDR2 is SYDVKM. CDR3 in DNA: TGTGCCAGCAGTTTGACTATCTCCAATCAGCCCCAGCATTTT. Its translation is CASSLTISNQPQHF.

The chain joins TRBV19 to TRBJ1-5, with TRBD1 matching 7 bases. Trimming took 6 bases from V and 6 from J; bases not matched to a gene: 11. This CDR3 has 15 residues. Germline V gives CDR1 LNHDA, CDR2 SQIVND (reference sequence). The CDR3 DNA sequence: TGTGCCAGTAGCCCAGCGGCAGGGGGTCGTCAGCCCCAGCATTTT. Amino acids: CASSPAAGGRQPQHF.

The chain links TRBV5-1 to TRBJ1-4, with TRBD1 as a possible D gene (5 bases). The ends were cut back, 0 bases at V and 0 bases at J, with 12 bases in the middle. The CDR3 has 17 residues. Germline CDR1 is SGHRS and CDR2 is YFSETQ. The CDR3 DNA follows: TGCGCCAGCAGCTTGGGACAGAGCCTTCCAACTAATGAAAAACTGTTTTTT. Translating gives CASSLGQSLPTNEKLFF.

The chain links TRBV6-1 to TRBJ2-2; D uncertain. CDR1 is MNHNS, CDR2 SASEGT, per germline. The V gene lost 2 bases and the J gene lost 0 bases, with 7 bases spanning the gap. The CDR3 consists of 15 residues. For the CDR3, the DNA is TGTGCCAGCAGTGAACATCACGCGAACACCGGGGAGCTGTTTTTT. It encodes CASSEHHANTGELFF.

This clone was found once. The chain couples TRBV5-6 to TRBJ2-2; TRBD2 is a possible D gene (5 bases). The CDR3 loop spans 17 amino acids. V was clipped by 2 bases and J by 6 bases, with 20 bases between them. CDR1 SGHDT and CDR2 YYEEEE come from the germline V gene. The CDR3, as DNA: TGTGCCAGCAGCTTTTTAGGGAGCACGATCCTCTCCGGGGAGCTGTTTTTT. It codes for CASSFLGSTILSGELFF.

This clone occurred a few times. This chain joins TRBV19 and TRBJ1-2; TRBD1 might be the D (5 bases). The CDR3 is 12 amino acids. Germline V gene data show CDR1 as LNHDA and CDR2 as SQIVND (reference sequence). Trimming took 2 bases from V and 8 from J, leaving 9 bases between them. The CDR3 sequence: CASSIRDSGYTF. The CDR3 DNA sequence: TGTGCCAGTAGTATACGGGACTCCGGCTACACCTTC.

The DNA of the CDR3 is TGTGCCAGCTATCCGGGACAGGCTACCTACGAGCAGTACTTC. The encoded protein is CASYPGQATYEQYF. V usage is TRBV6-7 and J usage is TRBJ2-7; TRBD1 matches at 8 bases. TRBV6-7 is an ORF for which the function is uncertain. This CDR3 is built from 14 residues. V trimming: 8 bases; J trimming: 2 bases; junction bases outside the gene matches: 8.

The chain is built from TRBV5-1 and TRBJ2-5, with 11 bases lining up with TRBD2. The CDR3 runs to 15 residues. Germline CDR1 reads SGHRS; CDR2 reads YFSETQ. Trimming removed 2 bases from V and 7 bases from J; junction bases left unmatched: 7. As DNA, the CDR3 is TGCGCCAGCAGCTTTACTAGCGGGAGTAGGGGGACCCAGTACTTC. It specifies CASSFTSGSRGTQYF.

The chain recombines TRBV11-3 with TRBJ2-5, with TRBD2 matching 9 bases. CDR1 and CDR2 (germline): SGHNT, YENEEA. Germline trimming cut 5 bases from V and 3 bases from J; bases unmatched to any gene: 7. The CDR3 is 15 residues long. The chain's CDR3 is CASSLVAGVEETQYF. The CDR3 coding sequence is TGTGCCAGCAGCCTCGTAGCGGGAGTGGAAGAGACCCAGTACTTC.

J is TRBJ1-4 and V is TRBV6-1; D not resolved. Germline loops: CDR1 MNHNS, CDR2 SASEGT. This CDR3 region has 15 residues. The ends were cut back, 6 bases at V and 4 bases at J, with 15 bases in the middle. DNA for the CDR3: TGTGCCAGCAGACCCGGACTGCTAAGTAATGAAAAACTGTTTTTT. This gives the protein CASRPGLLSNEKLFF.

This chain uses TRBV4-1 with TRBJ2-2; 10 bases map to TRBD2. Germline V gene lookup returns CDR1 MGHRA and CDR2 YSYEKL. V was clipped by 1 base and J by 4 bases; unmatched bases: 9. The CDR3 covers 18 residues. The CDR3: CASSQGGLAGVGTGELFF. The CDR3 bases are TGCGCCAGCAGCCAAGGAGGGCTAGCGGGAGTGGGCACCGGGGAGCTGTTTTTT.

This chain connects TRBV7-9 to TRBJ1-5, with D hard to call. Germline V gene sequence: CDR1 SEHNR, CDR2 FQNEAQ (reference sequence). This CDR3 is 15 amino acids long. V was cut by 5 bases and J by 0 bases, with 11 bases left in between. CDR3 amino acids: CASSPDGYSNQPQHF. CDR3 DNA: TGTGCCAGCAGCCCGGACGGTTATAGCAATCAGCCCCAGCATTTT.

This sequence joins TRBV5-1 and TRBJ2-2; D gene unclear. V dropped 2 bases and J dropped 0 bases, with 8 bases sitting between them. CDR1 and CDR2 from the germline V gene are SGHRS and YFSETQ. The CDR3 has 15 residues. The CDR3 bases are TGCGCCAGCAGCTTTAGTACAGCGAACACCGGGGAGCTGTTTTTT. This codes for CASSFSTANTGELFF.

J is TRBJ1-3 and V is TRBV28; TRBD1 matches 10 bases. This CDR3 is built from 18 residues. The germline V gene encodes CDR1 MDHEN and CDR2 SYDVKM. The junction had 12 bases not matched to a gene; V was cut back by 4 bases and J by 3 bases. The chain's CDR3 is CASSSPRGTGDFGNTIYF. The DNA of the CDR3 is TGTGCCAGCAGTTCCCCTCGGGGGACAGGGGATTTTGGAAACACCATATATTTT.

CDR3 residues: CASSTRLAGAGEQYF. CDR3 bases: TGCGCCAGCAGCACCCGACTAGCGGGAGCGGGTGAGCAGTACTTC. The chain is built from TRBV5-1 and TRBJ2-7; 12 nucleotides line up with TRBD2. The CDR3 loop spans 15 amino acids. In germline, CDR1 is SGHRS, CDR2 YFSETQ. V shed 4 bases and J 7 bases; nucleotides not matched to a gene: 9.

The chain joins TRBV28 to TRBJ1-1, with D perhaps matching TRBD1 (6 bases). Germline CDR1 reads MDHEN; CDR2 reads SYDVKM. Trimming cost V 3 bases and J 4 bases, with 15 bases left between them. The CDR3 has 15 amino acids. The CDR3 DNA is TGTGCCAGCAGTTTCAGACAGGCCGGTAGCACTGAAGCTTTCTTT. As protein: CASSFRQAGSTEAFF.

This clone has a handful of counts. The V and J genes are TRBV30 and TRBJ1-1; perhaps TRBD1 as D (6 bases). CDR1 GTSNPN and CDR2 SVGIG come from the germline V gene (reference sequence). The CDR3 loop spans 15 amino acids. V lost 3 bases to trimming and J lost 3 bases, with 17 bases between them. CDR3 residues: CAWRSLFTGYTEAFF. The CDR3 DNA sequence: TGTGCCTGGAGGAGCCTCTTTACAGGGTACACTGAAGCTTTCTTT.

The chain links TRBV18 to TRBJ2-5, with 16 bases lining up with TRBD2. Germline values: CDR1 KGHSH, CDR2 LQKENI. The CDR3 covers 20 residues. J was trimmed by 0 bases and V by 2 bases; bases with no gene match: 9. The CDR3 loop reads CASSPIPGTSGRADQETQYF. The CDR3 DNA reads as TGTGCCAGCTCACCAATTCCCGGGACTAGCGGGAGGGCGGACCAAGAGACCCAGTACTTC.

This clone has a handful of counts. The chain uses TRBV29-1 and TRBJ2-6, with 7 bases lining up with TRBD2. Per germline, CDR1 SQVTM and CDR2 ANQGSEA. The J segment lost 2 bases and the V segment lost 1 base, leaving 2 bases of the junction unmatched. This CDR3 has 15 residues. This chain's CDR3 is CSVEGAGTGANVLTF. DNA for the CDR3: TGCAGCGTTGAAGGAGCGGGGACTGGGGCCAACGTCCTGACTTTC.

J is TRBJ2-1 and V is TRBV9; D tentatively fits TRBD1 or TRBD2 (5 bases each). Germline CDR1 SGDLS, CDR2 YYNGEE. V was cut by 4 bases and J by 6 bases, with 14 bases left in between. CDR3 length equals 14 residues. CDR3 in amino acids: CASSSSGPVNEQFF. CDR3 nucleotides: TGTGCCAGCAGCTCATCGGGGCCAGTCAATGAGCAGTTCTTC.

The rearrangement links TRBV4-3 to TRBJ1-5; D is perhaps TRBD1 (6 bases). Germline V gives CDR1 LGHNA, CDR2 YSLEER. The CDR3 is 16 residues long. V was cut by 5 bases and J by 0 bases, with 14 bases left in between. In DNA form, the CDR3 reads TGCGCCAGCAGCAAGGAGACAGGAATTAGCAATCAGCCCCAGCATTTT. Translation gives CASSKETGISNQPQHF.

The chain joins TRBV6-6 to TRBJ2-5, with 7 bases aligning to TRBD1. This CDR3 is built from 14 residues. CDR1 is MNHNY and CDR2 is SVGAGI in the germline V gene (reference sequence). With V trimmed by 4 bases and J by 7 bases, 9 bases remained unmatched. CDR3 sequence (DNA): TGTGCCAGCAGTTGGGACAGCACGACAGTGACCCAGTACTTC. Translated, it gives CASSWDSTTVTQYF.